Listed here are 17 T cell receptor beta chains from one sample, sequenced in a study of response to subunit inactivated influenza vaccine. TCRdb independently ran MiXCR on the RT-PCR reads; one entry per CDR3 protein. The sample shows roughly 550,000 distinct CDR3 sequences, roughly 25% of them seen only once. This sample also appeared in a second study, on T cells expressing NK-cell markers. In that study: What made the TCR beta cDNA was 5'RACE template switching with UMIs.

The sequencing here drew on CD4+ T cells sorted from PBMCs, taken 12 days after vaccination. These receptors were taken from a man between 50 and 59 years old who received an inactivated influenza vaccine.

The chain combines TRBV20-1 with TRBJ2-7; D gene unclear. Germline loops: CDR1 DFQATT, CDR2 SNEGSKA (reference sequence). V lost 7 bases and J lost 2, with 9 bases in between. This CDR3 region has 11 residues. CDR3 nucleotide sequence: TGCAGTGTGAGGCAAGCCTACGAGCAGTACTTC. Its translation is CSVRQAYEQYF.

This sequence joins TRBV20-1 and TRBJ2-3, with TRBD2 matching over 9 bases. CDR1 and CDR2 (germline): DFQATT, SNEGSKA (reference sequence). The CDR3 length is 14 residues. V dropped 5 bases and J dropped 6; count of bases not matched to a gene: 9. CDR3 residues: CSAEDSGGGDTQYF. The CDR3 region has the DNA TGCAGTGCTGAAGATAGCGGGGGAGGCGATACGCAGTATTTT.

This clonotype was seen a handful of times. The CDR3 DNA reads as TGCGCCAGCAGCTTAAAAAGTACTAGCGGGGGTTCCTACAATGAGCAGTTCTTC. It codes for CASSLKSTSGGSYNEQFF. The rearrangement joins TRBV5-1 to TRBJ2-1; 11 positions match TRBD2. Trimming at V came to 2 bases and at J to 1 base, leaving 8 bases not matched to a gene. Germline CDR1 is SGHRS and CDR2 is YFSETQ. The CDR3 sequence is 18 residues long.

The gene calls are TRBV5-1 and TRBJ1-2; D is uncertain. V lost 0 bases and J 5 bases, leaving 17 bases between the germline ends. CDR1 SGHRS and CDR2 YFSETQ come from the germline V gene. The CDR3 has 16 residues. CDR3 protein: CASSLEAASTPYGYTF. In nucleotides, the CDR3 is TGCGCCAGCAGCTTGGAGGCAGCTTCCACCCCTTATGGCTACACCTTC. Drawing the rest from reference TRBV5-1 and TRBJ1-2, the complete variable domain is KAGVTQTPRYLIKTRGQQVTLSCSPISGHRSVSWYQQTPGQGLQFLFEYFSETQRNKGNFPGRFSGRQFSNSRSEMNVSTLELGDSALYLCASSLEAASTPYGYTFGSGTRLTVV.

The chain links TRBV7-9 to TRBJ2-7; D gene unclear. The V end lost 5 bases, the J end lost 2 bases, and 16 bases lay between the germline ends. CDR1 and CDR2 from the germline V gene are SEHNR and FQNEAQ (reference sequence). The CDR3 length is 15 residues. CDR3 sequence reads: CASSAMGWATYEQYF. The CDR3 DNA sequence: TGTGCCAGCAGCGCTATGGGTTGGGCTACCTACGAGCAGTACTTC.

This sequence joins TRBV20-1 and TRBJ2-7, with a weak D call TRBD2 (6 bases). There are 13 residues in the CDR3. Trimming stripped 3 bases from V and 6 bases from J, with 15 bases between. Germline CDR1 is DFQATT and CDR2 is SNEGSKA (reference sequence). The CDR3 DNA reads TGCAGTGCTAGTTTAAAAGGGAGGAGCGAGCAGTACTTC. Translating gives CSASLKGRSEQYF.

This clonotype came up a few times. This CDR3 is CASSTRVYQPQHF. CDR3 bases: TGTGCCAGCAGTACCAGGGTTTACCAGCCCCAGCATTTT. V and J are TRBV6-2 or TRBV6-3 and TRBJ1-5; D might be TRBD1 (5 bases). CDR1 is MNHEY, CDR2 SVGEGT, per germline. The CDR3 runs 13 residues. Between the trimmed V and J ends, which lost 5 bases and 7 bases, there was a span of 12 bases.

This clonotype was detected many times. The chain has TRBV5-6 and TRBJ1-6; D gene uncertain. Germline lookup yields CDR1 SGHDT and CDR2 YYEEEE. The germline V and J ends were trimmed by 1 base and 6 bases, with 14 bases remaining between them. The CDR3 covers 16 residues. For the CDR3, the DNA is TGTGCCAGCAGCTTGTTGCGGCAGGCGAGTAATTCACCCCTCCACTTT. Translating gives CASSLLRQASNSPLHF.

This sequence joins TRBV30 and TRBJ1-1, with D uncertain. CDR3 length equals 14 residues. The germline V gene encodes CDR1 GTSNPN and CDR2 SVGIG (reference sequence). V lost 3 bases to trimming and J lost 1 base, with 12 bases between them. CDR3 DNA sequence: TGTGCCTGGAGCCGACTGACGGAGAACACTGAAGCTTTCTTT. Translating it yields CAWSRLTENTEAFF.

This clonotype was observed a handful of times. The chain is built from TRBV5-6 and TRBJ2-2; TRBD1 matches at 7 bases. Looked up from germline, CDR1 is SGHDT and CDR2 is YYEEEE. The trim removed 4 bases at V and 1 base at J, leaving 4 bases unmatched. This CDR3 spans 15 amino acids. This chain's CDR3 is CASSLDRWNTGELFF. CDR3 nucleotides: TGTGCCAGCAGCCTGGACAGGTGGAACACCGGGGAGCTGTTTTTT.

The genes are TRBV2 and TRBJ2-7; maybe TRBD2 (5 bases). Trimming cost V 0 bases and J 9 bases, with 15 bases left between them. In germline, CDR1 is SNHLY, CDR2 FYNNEI. This CDR3 has 14 amino acids. CDR3 sequence (DNA): TGTGCCAGCAGTGAAGCGCAACCGGGGAGTGGGCAGTACTTC. The encoded protein is CASSEAQPGSGQYF.

This clonotype occurred a few times. The J gene is TRBJ1-1, the V gene TRBV4-3; D unclear. CDR1 is LGHNA, CDR2 YSLEER, per germline. With 0 bases removed from V and 5 bases from J, the gap between germline ends came to 10 bases. CDR3 size: 14 residues. CDR3 sequence (DNA): TGCGCCAGCAGCCAAGACGTGGACTCTACTGAAGCTTTCTTT. Translation gives CASSQDVDSTEAFF.

This clonotype was counted a few times. The rearrangement joins TRBV5-1 to TRBJ1-5; no firm D call. The germline gives CDR1 SGHRS, CDR2 YFSETQ. The V gene lost 0 bases and the J gene lost 5 bases, with 6 bases spanning the gap. The CDR3 loop spans 13 amino acids. The CDR3 here is CASSLGEYQPQHF. The CDR3 DNA reads TGCGCCAGCAGCTTGGGAGAGTATCAGCCCCAGCATTTT.

Written as DNA, the CDR3 is TGCGCCAGCAGTGGCATGGGGACAGGGAGATACGAGCAGTACTTC. Its protein product is CASSGMGTGRYEQYF. This rearrangement joins TRBV10-2 to TRBJ2-7; 9 bases map to TRBD1. J lost 4 bases, V lost 4 bases, and 8 bases had no gene match. CDR3 size: 15 residues. Germline V gene sequence: CDR1 WSHSY, CDR2 SAAADI.

The V and J genes are TRBV10-3 and TRBJ2-1, with a tentative D call TRBD2 (5 bases). The CDR3 is made up of 13 amino acids. Per the germline V gene, CDR1 is ENHRY and CDR2 is SYGVKD. The V and J ends lost 8 bases and 4 bases respectively, with 12 bases between them. CDR3 nucleotides: TGTGCCATCGGAGGACGGGTATACAATGAGCAGTTCTTC. Its translation: CAIGGRVYNEQFF.

The chain has TRBV6-1 and TRBJ2-7; D possibly corresponds to TRBD2 (6 bases). Trimming cost V 4 bases and J 7 bases, with 20 bases left between them. The length of the CDR3 is 15 residues. Germline V CDR1 and CDR2: MNHNS, SASEGT. The CDR3 nucleotides are TGTGCCAGCAGTGGACGGGACTCCGGTCCATTTGAGCAGTACTTC. Translation gives CASSGRDSGPFEQYF.

V usage is TRBV7-8 and J usage is TRBJ2-1; the match to TRBD2 covers 8 bases. Germline V gene data show CDR1 as SGHVS and CDR2 as FQNEAQ. The CDR3 runs to 16 residues. J was trimmed by 1 base and V by 6 bases; bases with no gene match: 8. CDR3 bases: TGTGCCAGCAGGGTCAGCGGGAGTTGGTCCTACAATGAGCAGTTCTTC. This codes for CASRVSGSWSYNEQFF.